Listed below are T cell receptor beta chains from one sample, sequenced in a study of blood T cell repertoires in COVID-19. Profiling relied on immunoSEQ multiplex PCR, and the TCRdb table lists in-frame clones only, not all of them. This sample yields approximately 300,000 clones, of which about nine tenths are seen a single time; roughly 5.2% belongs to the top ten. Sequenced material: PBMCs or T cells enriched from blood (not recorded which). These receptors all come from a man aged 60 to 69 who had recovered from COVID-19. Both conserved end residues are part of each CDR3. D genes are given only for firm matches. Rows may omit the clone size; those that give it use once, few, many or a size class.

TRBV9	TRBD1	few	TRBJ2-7	TGTGCCAGCAGCTTGGGACAGGGAACCTACGAGCAGTACTTC	CASSLGQGTYEQYF
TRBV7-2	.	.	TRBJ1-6	TGTGCCAGCAGCCCCGGAGGGGAGGTTACCCTCCACTTT	CASSPGGEVTLHF
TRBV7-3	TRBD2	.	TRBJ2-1	TGTGCCAGCAGCACCCCTGGGCGGGAGGGTTCCTACAATGAGCAGTTCTTC	CASSTPGREGSYNEQFF
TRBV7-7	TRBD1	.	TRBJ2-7	TGTGCTAGCAGCTTAGGACAGGGCGACGAGCAGTACTTC	CASSLGQGDEQYF
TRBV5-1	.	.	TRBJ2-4	TGCGCCAGCAGATCCAGTGGGACACCGCAGCAAAACATTCAGTACTTC	CASRSSGTPQQNIQYF
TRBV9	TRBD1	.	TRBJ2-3	TGTGCCAGCAGCGGAAGGGGGCTACGAAGCACAGATACGCAGTATTTT	CASSGRGLRSTDTQYF
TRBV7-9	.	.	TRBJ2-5	TGTGCCAGCAGCTCGTGGGACAACTACCAAGAGACCCAGTACTTC	CASSSWDNYQETQYF
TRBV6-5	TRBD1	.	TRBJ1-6	TGTGCCAGCAGTTGGGACAGGGGCGAAAATTCACCCCTCCACTTT	CASSWDRGENSPLHF
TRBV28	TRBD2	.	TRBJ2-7	TGTGCCAGCAGTTTAACTAGCGGGGGAATTTCCTACGAGCAGTACTTC	CASSLTSGGISYEQYF
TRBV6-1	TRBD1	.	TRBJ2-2	TGTGCCAGCAGTGAAAGGGGACAGGGGGCCGGGGAGCTGTTTTTT	CASSERGQGAGELFF
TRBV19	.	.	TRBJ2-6	TGTGCCACTTCGCCCCAGGGTGCCAGCTCTGGGGCCAACGTCCTGACTTTC	CATSPQGASSGANVLTF
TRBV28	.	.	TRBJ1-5	TGTGCCAGCAGTGCCGAGGGACTGAAGAGCAATCAGCCCCAGCATTTT	CASSAEGLKSNQPQHF
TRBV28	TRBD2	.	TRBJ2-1	TGTGCCAGCAGTTTAGTGGGAGGGCCAATGCTTCGGCAGTTCTTC	CASSLVGGPMLRQFF